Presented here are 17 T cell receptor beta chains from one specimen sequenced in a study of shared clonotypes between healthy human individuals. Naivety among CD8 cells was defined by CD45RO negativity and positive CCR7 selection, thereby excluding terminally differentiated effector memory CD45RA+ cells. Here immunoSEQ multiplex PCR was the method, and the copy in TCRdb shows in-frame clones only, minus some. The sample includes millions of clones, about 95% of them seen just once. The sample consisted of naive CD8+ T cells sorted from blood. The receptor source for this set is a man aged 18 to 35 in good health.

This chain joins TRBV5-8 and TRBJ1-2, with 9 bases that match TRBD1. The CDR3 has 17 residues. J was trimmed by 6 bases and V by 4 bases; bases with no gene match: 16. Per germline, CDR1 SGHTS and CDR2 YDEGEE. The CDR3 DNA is TGTGCCAGCAGCCAGCGATGGTCGAAACAGGGGGCCGATGGCTACACCTTC. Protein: CASSQRWSKQGADGYTF.

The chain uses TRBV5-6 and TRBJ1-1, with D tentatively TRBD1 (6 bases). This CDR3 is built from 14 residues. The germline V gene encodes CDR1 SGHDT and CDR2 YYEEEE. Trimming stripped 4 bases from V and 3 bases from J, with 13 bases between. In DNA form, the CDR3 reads TGTGCCAGCAGCGGGGGCGTAAAGTACACTGAAGCTTTCTTT. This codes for CASSGGVKYTEAFF.

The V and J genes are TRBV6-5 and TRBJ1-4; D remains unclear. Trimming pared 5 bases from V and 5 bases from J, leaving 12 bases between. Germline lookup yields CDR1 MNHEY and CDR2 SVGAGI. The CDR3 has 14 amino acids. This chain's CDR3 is CASSPRTENEKLFF. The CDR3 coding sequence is TGTGCCAGCAGTCCACGGACGGAAAATGAAAAACTGTTTTTT.

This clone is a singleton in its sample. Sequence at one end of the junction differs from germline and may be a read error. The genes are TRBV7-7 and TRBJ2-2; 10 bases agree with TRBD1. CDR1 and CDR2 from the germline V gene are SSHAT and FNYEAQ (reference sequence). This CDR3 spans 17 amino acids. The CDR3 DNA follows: TGTGCTAGCAGCTTAACCCCCGGGACAGGGGTGGCCGGGGAGCTGTTTTTT. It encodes CASSLTPGTGVAGELFF.

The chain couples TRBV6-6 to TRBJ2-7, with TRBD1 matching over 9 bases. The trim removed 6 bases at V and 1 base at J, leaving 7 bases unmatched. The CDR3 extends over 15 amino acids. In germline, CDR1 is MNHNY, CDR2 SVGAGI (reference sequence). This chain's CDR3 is CASRSGQGRSYEQYF. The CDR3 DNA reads TGTGCCAGCAGGTCGGGACAGGGTAGGTCCTACGAGCAGTACTTC.

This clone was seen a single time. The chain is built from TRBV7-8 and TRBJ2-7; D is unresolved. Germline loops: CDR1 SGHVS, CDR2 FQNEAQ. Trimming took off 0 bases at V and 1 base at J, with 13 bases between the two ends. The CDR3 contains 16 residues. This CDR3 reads CASSLAPASYSYEQYF. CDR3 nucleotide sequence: TGTGCCAGCAGCTTAGCCCCCGCCAGCTATTCCTACGAGCAGTACTTC.

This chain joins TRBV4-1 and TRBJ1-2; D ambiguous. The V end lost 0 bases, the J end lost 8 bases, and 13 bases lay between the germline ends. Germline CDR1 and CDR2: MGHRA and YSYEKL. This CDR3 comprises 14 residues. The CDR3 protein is CASSQDHGSQGYTF. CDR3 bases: TGCGCCAGCAGCCAAGATCACGGCAGCCAAGGCTACACCTTC.

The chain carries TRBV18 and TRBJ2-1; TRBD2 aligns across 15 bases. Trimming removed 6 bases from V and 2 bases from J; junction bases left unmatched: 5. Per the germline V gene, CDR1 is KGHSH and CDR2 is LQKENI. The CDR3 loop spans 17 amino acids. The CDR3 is CASSGLAGGPPYNEQFF. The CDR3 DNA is TGTGCCAGCTCGGGACTAGCGGGGGGCCCCCCCTACAATGAGCAGTTCTTC.

This chain's CDR3 is CASSPQRGGTSFYEQYF. In DNA, the CDR3 is TGCGCCAGCAGCCCACAAAGGGGCGGGACATCTTTCTACGAGCAGTACTTC. J is TRBJ2-7 and V is TRBV4-1; D is possibly TRBD1 or TRBD2 (6 bases each). Deletions cut 4 bases from V and 3 bases from J, with 22 bases between. Germline values: CDR1 MGHRA, CDR2 YSYEKL. The CDR3 loop spans 17 amino acids.

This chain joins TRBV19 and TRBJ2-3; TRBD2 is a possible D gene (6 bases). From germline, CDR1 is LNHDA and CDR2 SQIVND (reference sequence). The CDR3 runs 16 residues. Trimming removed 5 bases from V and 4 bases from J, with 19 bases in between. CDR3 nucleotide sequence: TGTGCCAGTAGTCCCTTTCTGAGGGAGGTAGCAGATACGCAGTATTTT. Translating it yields CASSPFLREVADTQYF.

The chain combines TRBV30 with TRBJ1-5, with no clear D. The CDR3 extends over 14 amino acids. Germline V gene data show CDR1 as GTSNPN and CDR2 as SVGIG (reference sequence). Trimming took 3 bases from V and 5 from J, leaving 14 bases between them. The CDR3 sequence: CAWRDPDRDQPQHF. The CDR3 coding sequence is TGTGCCTGGAGGGACCCCGATCGGGATCAGCCCCAGCATTTT. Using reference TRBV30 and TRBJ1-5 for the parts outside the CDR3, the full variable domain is SQTIHQWPATLVQPVGSPLSLECTVEGTSNPNLYWYRQAAGRGLQLLFYSVGIGQISSEVPQNLSASRPQDRQFILSSKKLLLSDSGFYLCAWRDPDRDQPQHFGDGTRLSIL.

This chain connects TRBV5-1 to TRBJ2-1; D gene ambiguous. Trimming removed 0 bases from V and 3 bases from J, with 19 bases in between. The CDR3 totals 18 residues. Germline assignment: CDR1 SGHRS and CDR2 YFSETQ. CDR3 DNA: TGCGCCAGCAGCTTGGCATTTCGAGAGAATCATGTCTACAATGAGCAGTTCTTC. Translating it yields CASSLAFRENHVYNEQFF.

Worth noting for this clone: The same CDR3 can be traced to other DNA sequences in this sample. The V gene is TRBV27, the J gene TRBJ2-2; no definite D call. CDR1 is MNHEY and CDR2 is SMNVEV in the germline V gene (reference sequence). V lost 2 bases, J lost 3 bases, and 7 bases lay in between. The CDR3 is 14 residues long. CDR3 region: CASSLGSYTGELFF. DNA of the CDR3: TGTGCCAGCAGTTTAGGGTCTTACACCGGGGAGCTGTTTTTT.

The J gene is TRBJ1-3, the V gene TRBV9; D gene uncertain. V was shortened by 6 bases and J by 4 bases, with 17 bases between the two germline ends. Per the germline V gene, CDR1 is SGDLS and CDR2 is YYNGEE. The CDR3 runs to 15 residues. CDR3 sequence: CASTPGTPRGNTIYF. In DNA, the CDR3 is TGTGCCAGCACTCCGGGAACCCCGCGAGGAAACACCATATATTTT.

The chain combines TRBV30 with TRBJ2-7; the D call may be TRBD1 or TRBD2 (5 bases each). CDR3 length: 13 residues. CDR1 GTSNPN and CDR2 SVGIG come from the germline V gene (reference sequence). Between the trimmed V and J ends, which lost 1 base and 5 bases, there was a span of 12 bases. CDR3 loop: CAWSEGDPNEQYF. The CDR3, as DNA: TGTGCCTGGAGTGAAGGGGACCCCAACGAGCAGTACTTC.

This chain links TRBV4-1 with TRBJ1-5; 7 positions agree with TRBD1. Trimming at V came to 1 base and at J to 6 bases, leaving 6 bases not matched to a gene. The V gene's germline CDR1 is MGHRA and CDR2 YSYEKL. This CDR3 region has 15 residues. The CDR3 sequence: CASSQVATGTQPQHF. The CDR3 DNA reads TGCGCCAGCAGCCAAGTAGCGACAGGGACTCAGCCCCAGCATTTT.

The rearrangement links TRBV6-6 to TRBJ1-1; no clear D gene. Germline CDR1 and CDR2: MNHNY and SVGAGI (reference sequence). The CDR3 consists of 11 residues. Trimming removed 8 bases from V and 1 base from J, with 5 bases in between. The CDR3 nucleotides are TGTGCCAGCCATAGGAACACTGAAGCTTTCTTT. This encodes CASHRNTEAFF.